These 21 T cell receptor beta chains were sequenced from one sample in a study of blood T cells in healthy people across ages. The second PCR ran roughly 6 to 12 cycles with a sample-barcoded 5' primer and J-beta primers. TCRdb itself ran the 5' RACE reads through MiXCR, one entry per CDR3 protein. Here the sample spans around 900,000 distinct CDR3 sequences, approximately 50% being singletons. Material for sequencing was blood. The receptors here all came from a woman in her fifties or sixties in good health.

This CDR3 reads CASRRSLHSGSQETQYF. The CDR3 nucleotides are TGTGCCAGCAGACGATCCTTGCATAGCGGGAGCCAAGAGACCCAGTACTTC. The chain uses TRBV6-2 or TRBV6-3 and TRBJ2-5; 9 positions match TRBD2. CDR1 is MNHEY and CDR2 is SVGEGT in the germline V gene. The V and J ends lost 6 bases and 1 base, in that order; junction bases with no gene match: 12. This CDR3 has 17 residues.

This clonotype was found once. V is TRBV7-9 and J is TRBJ2-5; D might be TRBD1 or TRBD2, each matching 5 bases. The CDR3 length is 20 residues. Trimming took off 5 bases at V and 5 bases at J, with 33 bases between the two ends. Germline-derived CDR1 and CDR2 are SEHNR and FQNEAQ (reference sequence). CDR3 residues: CASSRLTRDAGTHSWETQYF. CDR3 coding DNA: TGTGCCAGCAGCAGGCTTACCCGGGACGCAGGAACTCACTCATGGGAGACCCAGTACTTC.

A remark on this clonotype: A much larger clone sits a single nucleotide away, making a read error possible. The chain employs TRBV29-1 and TRBJ2-6; D tentatively reads TRBD1 or TRBD2 (5 bases each). Germline lookup yields CDR1 SQVTM and CDR2 ANQGSEA. The CDR3 consists of 18 residues. In DNA form, the CDR3 reads TGCAGCGCTGAAGATAGTGGGGGACCGACCTCTGGGGCCAACGTCCTGACTTTC. It yields the protein CSAEDSGGPTSGANVLTF.

J is TRBJ2-5 and V is TRBV2; 9 nucleotides align to TRBD2. This CDR3 is built from 15 residues. The trim removed 6 bases at V and 2 bases at J, leaving 7 bases unmatched. Germline CDR1 SNHLY, CDR2 FYNNEI. In DNA form, the CDR3 reads TGTGCCAGCAGGAGTAGCGGGAGCACTCAAGAGACCCAGTACTTC. This codes for CASRSSGSTQETQYF.

This clonotype was recorded once. This rearrangement joins TRBV20-1 to TRBJ2-1, with D maybe TRBD2 (6 bases). CDR3 length: 15 amino acids. The V end lost 5 bases, the J end lost 2 bases, and 16 bases lay between the germline ends. Germline V CDR1 and CDR2: DFQATT, SNEGSKA (reference sequence). Written as DNA, the CDR3 is TGCAGTGCTCCCCAGTCGGGGAGGACCTACAATGAGCAGTTCTTC. Amino acid sequence: CSAPQSGRTYNEQFF.

This clonotype showed up just a few times. The J gene is TRBJ2-3, the V gene TRBV4-3; D gene unclear. This CDR3 has 15 residues. Trimming took 3 bases from V and 0 from J, leaving 10 bases between them. Looked up from germline, CDR1 is LGHNA and CDR2 is YSLEER. Here the CDR3 DNA reads TGCGCCAGCAGCCAGAAGGGTATTAGCACAGATACGCAGTATTTT. This sequence encodes CASSQKGISTDTQYF.

The rearrangement uses TRBV4-3 and TRBJ1-5, with D unresolved. Germline V CDR1 and CDR2: LGHNA, YSLEER. V lost 0 bases, J lost 7 bases, and 13 bases lay in between. CDR3 size: 15 residues. The CDR3, as DNA: TGCGCCAGCAGCCAAGATTCGGCCTCACAGCAGCCCCAGCATTTT. It encodes CASSQDSASQQPQHF.

V gene TRBV29-1 combines with J gene TRBJ1-2, with D unresolved. Germline V gene data show CDR1 as SQVTM and CDR2 as ANQGSEA. Trimming shortened V by 3 bases and J by 2 bases, and 10 bases separated the two germline ends. This CDR3 is 13 amino acids long. CDR3 coding DNA: TGCAGCGTTGAGGCATATGGCAACTATGGCTACACCTTC. It codes for CSVEAYGNYGYTF. Using reference TRBV29-1 and TRBJ1-2 for the parts outside the CDR3, the full variable domain is SAVISQKPSRDICQRGTSLTIQCQVDSQVTMMFWYRQQPGQSLTLIATANQGSEATYESGFVIDKFPISRPNLTFSTLTVSNMSPEDSSIYLCSVEAYGNYGYTFGSGTRLTVV.

Only a few counts were recorded for this clonotype. V gene TRBV29-1 combines with J gene TRBJ2-1; unclear D gene. Germline V gives CDR1 SQVTM, CDR2 ANQGSEA. Trimming took off 6 bases at V and 5 bases at J, with 8 bases between the two ends. The CDR3 spans 11 residues. DNA of the CDR3: TGCAGCGTGGCGCCCGACAATGAGCAGTTCTTC. Translating it yields CSVAPDNEQFF.

The chain uses TRBV5-1 and TRBJ2-1; 7 positions agree with TRBD1. Germline V gives CDR1 SGHRS, CDR2 YFSETQ. This CDR3 has 16 residues. V trimming: 1 base; J trimming: 1 base; junction bases outside the gene matches: 5. This CDR3 reads CASSLIGGSSYNEQFF. The CDR3, as DNA: TGCGCCAGCAGCTTGATAGGGGGCAGTTCCTACAATGAGCAGTTCTTC.

This rearrangement joins TRBV13 to TRBJ2-4; perhaps TRBD2 as D (6 bases). There are 15 residues in the CDR3. Deletions cut 3 bases from V and 6 bases from J, with 15 bases between. CDR1 is PRHDT, CDR2 FYEKMQ, per germline (reference sequence). CDR3 nucleotide sequence: TGTGCCAGCAGCTTGGCCGGAGGAGGGGTAAACATTCAGTACTTC. It yields the protein CASSLAGGGVNIQYF.

The sample holds a few counts of this clonotype. V gene TRBV27 combines with J gene TRBJ1-5, with TRBD1 as a possible D gene (5 bases). The V gene lost 5 bases and the J gene lost 0 bases, with 14 bases spanning the gap. The CDR3 runs to 16 residues. Germline CDR1 is MNHEY and CDR2 is SMNVEV (reference sequence). CDR3 loop: CASSLWPQGSNQPQHF. The CDR3 coding sequence is TGTGCCAGCAGTCTCTGGCCCCAGGGTAGCAATCAGCCCCAGCATTTT.

V and J are TRBV10-3 and TRBJ2-3, with unresolved D. Germline CDR1 ENHRY, CDR2 SYGVKD. This CDR3 has 18 residues. Deletions cut 0 bases from V and 2 bases from J, with 18 bases between. The CDR3 nucleotides read TGTGCCATCAGTGAGTCAGTTGGAACCTCTGAAGCCACAGATACGCAGTATTTT. It codes for CAISESVGTSEATDTQYF.

The rearrangement links TRBV24-1 to TRBJ2-3; maybe TRBD2 (6 bases). This CDR3 comprises 16 residues. The V end lost 2 bases, the J end lost 6 bases, and 17 bases lay between the germline ends. CDR1 and CDR2 from the germline V gene are KGHDR and SFDVKD. CDR3 amino acids: CATSDSWGGASDTQYF. CDR3 sequence (DNA): TGTGCCACCAGTGATTCTTGGGGAGGCGCAAGTGATACGCAGTATTTT.

This clonotype was counted a few times. The chain joins TRBV29-1 to TRBJ2-3; weak D call: TRBD2 (5 bases). Germline CDR1 is SQVTM and CDR2 is ANQGSEA. The CDR3 totals 12 residues. The V and J ends lost 7 bases and 4 bases respectively, with 12 bases between them. This CDR3 reads CSGQLGADTQYF. CDR3 DNA: TGCAGCGGGCAACTAGGTGCAGATACGCAGTATTTT.

The chain carries TRBV7-9 and TRBJ1-4; 11 bases match TRBD1. The germline V gene encodes CDR1 SEHNR and CDR2 FQNEAQ (reference sequence). Unmatched junction bases numbered 5, after V lost 7 bases and J lost 7 bases. The CDR3 has 14 amino acids. The DNA of the CDR3 is TGTGCCAGCACCACGGGACAGGGGGTTGAAAAACTGTTTTTT. Residues: CASTTGQGVEKLFF.

This sequence joins TRBV15 and TRBJ2-6; TRBD1 is a possible D gene (5 bases). This CDR3 has 14 amino acids. The V end lost 6 bases, the J end lost 3 bases, and 9 bases lay between the germline ends. Germline loops: CDR1 LNHNV, CDR2 YYDKDF (reference sequence). CDR3 nucleotide sequence: TGTGCCACCAGTAACAGGTTTGGGGCCAACGTCCTGACTTTC. It translates to CATSNRFGANVLTF.

This clonotype appeared a few times. The V gene is TRBV5-4, the J gene TRBJ1-2, with unresolved D. Germline lookup yields CDR1 SGHNT and CDR2 YYREEE (reference sequence). The CDR3 has 15 residues. The ends were cut back, 1 base at V and 0 bases at J, with 10 bases in the middle. As DNA, the CDR3 is TGTGCCAGCAGCTTGTTTAGCCAGACTAACTATGGCTACACCTTC. Protein: CASSLFSQTNYGYTF.

A few counts support this clonotype. The chain carries TRBV18 and TRBJ2-5; 14 bases align to TRBD2. Germline CDR1 KGHSH, CDR2 LQKENI. Unmatched junction bases numbered 6, after V lost 4 bases and J lost 5 bases. CDR3 size: 16 residues. For the CDR3, the DNA is TGTGCCAGCTCACGATCGGGACTAGCGGGAGTTGAGACCCAGTACTTC. Amino acid sequence: CASSRSGLAGVETQYF.

This chain connects TRBV2 to TRBJ1-2; 7 bases are a match to TRBD1. Germline V lookup: CDR1 SNHLY, CDR2 FYNNEI. With 4 bases clipped from V and 6 bases from J, the junction kept 11 bases outside the gene matches. CDR3 length: 15 amino acids. CDR3 sequence (DNA): TGTGCCAGCAGTGGGACAGGCGGCCTCCGCCATGGCTACACCTTC. Amino acid sequence: CASSGTGGLRHGYTF.

V is TRBV2 and J is TRBJ2-7; 7 bases are a match to TRBD2. The J call could be wrong; TRBJ2-4 is a better fit for the DNA end. The CDR3 totals 13 residues. Germline V lookup: CDR1 SNHLY, CDR2 FYNNEI. Here the CDR3 reads CASTLGLVNIQYF. CDR3 in DNA: TGTGCCAGCACTCTCGGACTAGTGAACATTCAGTACTTC.